The next 20 T cell receptor beta chains were all read from a single sample in a study of pediatric ulcerative colitis. Profiled with immunoSEQ multiplex PCR; TCRdb holds only in-frame clones, not every one. This sample has roughly 5,200 clones; about nine tenths occur once, and the top ten carry 2% to 2.5%. Specimen: blood. The receptor set was obtained from a boy aged 5-17 years with mild ulcerative colitis.

A remark on this clone: Different DNA sequences within this sample yield the same CDR3. This chain connects TRBV5-1 to TRBJ2-7; 10 bases are a match to TRBD1. The V segment lost 0 bases and the J segment 3 bases; nucleotides outside the gene matches: 3. CDR1 SGHRS and CDR2 YFSETQ come from the germline V gene. The CDR3 loop spans 15 amino acids. The CDR3 region is CASSLARTGGYEQYF. Here the CDR3 DNA reads TGCGCCAGCAGCTTGGCCCGGACAGGGGGCTACGAGCAGTACTTC.

This chain uses TRBV28 with TRBJ2-6; 9 bases agree with TRBD1. V dropped 7 bases and J dropped 1; count of bases not matched to a gene: 14. The CDR3 totals 19 residues. Germline values: CDR1 MDHEN, CDR2 SYDVKM. The CDR3 DNA is TGTGCCAGCAACACTTCGTGGGACAGGGCCGGGTCTGGGGCCAACGTCCTGACTTTC. It yields the protein CASNTSWDRAGSGANVLTF.

The rearrangement links TRBV11-2 to TRBJ2-6; 7 bases agree with TRBD2. The CDR3 sequence is 17 residues long. V was clipped by 6 bases and J by 2 bases; unmatched bases: 10. From germline, CDR1 is SGHAT and CDR2 FQNNGV. CDR3 amino acids: CASRNIGGRTGANVLTF. The CDR3 coding sequence is TGTGCCAGCAGGAACATAGGCGGGAGAACTGGGGCCAACGTCCTGACTTTC.

The chain has TRBV9 and TRBJ1-1; 8 bases map to TRBD1. This CDR3 region has 18 residues. The junction had 17 bases not matched to a gene; V was cut back by 3 bases and J by 4 bases. Germline assignment: CDR1 SGDLS and CDR2 YYNGEE. The CDR3 region is CASSAHGAGGASGTEAFF. CDR3 coding DNA: TGTGCCAGCAGCGCCCATGGGGCAGGGGGCGCGAGTGGCACTGAAGCTTTCTTT.

The chain joins TRBV11-3 to TRBJ1-1; 7 nucleotides align to TRBD1. Germline V gene lookup returns CDR1 SGHNT and CDR2 YENEEA. This CDR3 comprises 16 residues. The junction had 8 bases not matched to a gene; V was cut back by 0 bases and J by 4 bases. CDR3 in DNA: TGTGCCAGCAGCTTAGACAGGGGGGCGCTGGTCACTGAAGCTTTCTTT. Encoded protein: CASSLDRGALVTEAFF.

The chain has TRBV6-5 and TRBJ2-6; 8 nucleotides align to TRBD1. Losses at the gene ends were 5 bases for V and 4 bases for J; bases not matched to a gene: 4. Germline V CDR1 and CDR2: MNHEY, SVGAGI. CDR3 length equals 15 residues. CDR3 DNA sequence: TGTGCCAGCAGTCGGACAGGGAACGGGGCCAACGTCCTGACTTTC. This translates into CASSRTGNGANVLTF.

The V and J genes are TRBV7-2 and TRBJ2-1, with 9 bases identical to TRBD1. The V and J ends lost 5 bases and 3 bases, in that order; junction bases with no gene match: 5. This CDR3 has 15 residues. The germline gives CDR1 SGHTA, CDR2 FQGNSA. CDR3 residues: CASSPMTGGYNEQFF. The CDR3, as DNA: TGTGCCAGCAGCCCTATGACAGGGGGCTACAATGAGCAGTTCTTC.

J is TRBJ2-5 and V is TRBV19; D possibly matches TRBD1 or TRBD2 (5 bases each). CDR3 length: 15 amino acids. CDR1 is LNHDA and CDR2 is SQIVND in the germline V gene (reference sequence). V was pared by 5 bases and J by 5 bases, with 18 bases between. In DNA form, the CDR3 reads TGTGCCAGTAGTGGTCGGGACCGCCCGGGGGAGACCCAGTACTTC. Translating gives CASSGRDRPGETQYF.

The chain couples TRBV14 to TRBJ2-2; the D is unclear. The V gene's germline CDR1 is SGHDN and CDR2 FVKESK. The CDR3 covers 16 residues. V lost 3 bases to trimming and J lost 1 base, with 12 bases between them. The CDR3 region has the DNA TGTGCCAGCAGCCATTTCTTGGATATGAACACCGGGGAGCTGTTTTTT. Its translation: CASSHFLDMNTGELFF.

This chain links TRBV28 with TRBJ2-3; no reliable D call. V was shortened by 7 bases and J by 3 bases, with 20 bases between the two germline ends. Germline loops: CDR1 MDHEN, CDR2 SYDVKM. CDR3 length equals 16 residues. Here the CDR3 reads CASNLSLGFHTDTQYF. For the CDR3, the DNA is TGTGCCAGCAACCTGTCCCTGGGGTTCCATACAGATACGCAGTATTTT.

The genes are TRBV2 and TRBJ1-1; D gene uncertain. This CDR3 spans 16 amino acids. V was pared by 6 bases and J by 0 bases, with 17 bases between. Germline V CDR1 and CDR2: SNHLY, FYNNEI. CDR3 region: CASSSGPLSVNTEAFF. The DNA of the CDR3 is TGTGCCAGCAGCTCCGGACCGTTAAGTGTGAACACTGAAGCTTTCTTT.

The chain recombines TRBV7-2 with TRBJ2-5; 9 bases agree with TRBD1. The germline gives CDR1 SGHTA, CDR2 FQGNSA. This CDR3 is built from 14 residues. V shed 4 bases, J shed 5 bases, and the junction held 5 bases outside the gene matches. The CDR3 here is CASSSGQGRETQYF. CDR3 nucleotide sequence: TGTGCCAGCAGCTCGGGACAGGGTAGGGAGACCCAGTACTTC.

The gene calls are TRBV9 and TRBJ2-5; the D gene is possibly TRBD2 (5 bases). CDR3 length equals 14 residues. Per the germline V gene, CDR1 is SGDLS and CDR2 is YYNGEE. V lost 4 bases and J lost 4, with 14 bases in between. The CDR3, as DNA: TGTGCCAGCAGCCCTTGGATCGAGGGAGAGACCCAGTACTTC. Translation: CASSPWIEGETQYF.

This chain joins TRBV30 and TRBJ1-5; tentatively, D is TRBD1 (6 bases). Germline values: CDR1 GTSNPN, CDR2 SVGIG (reference sequence). The CDR3 has 13 residues. V was pared by 2 bases and J by 7 bases, with 12 bases between. CDR3 loop: CAWSPTGSQPQHF. The CDR3 bases are TGTGCCTGGAGTCCCACAGGGTCCCAGCCCCAGCATTTT.

The V call is TRBV19, the J call TRBJ1-4, with D possibly matching TRBD1 (6 bases). Germline V CDR1 and CDR2: LNHDA, SQIVND (reference sequence). Trimming left V 6 bases short and J 7 bases short, with 18 bases between. The CDR3 runs 15 residues. DNA for the CDR3: TGTGCCAGTAGAAGGATACAGGGTGGAAGTGAAAAACTGTTTTTT. Protein product: CASRRIQGGSEKLFF.

V usage is TRBV9 and J usage is TRBJ2-1; D gene ambiguous. CDR1 and CDR2 from the germline V gene are SGDLS and YYNGEE. Trimming shortened V by 0 bases and J by 8 bases, and 15 bases separated the two germline ends. The CDR3 consists of 15 residues. The CDR3 reads CASSVAQVSRDEQFF. CDR3 DNA: TGTGCCAGCAGCGTAGCTCAAGTCTCCCGGGATGAGCAGTTCTTC.

The chain is built from TRBV5-1 and TRBJ2-1, with 10 nucleotides matching TRBD1. Trimming removed 0 bases from V and 5 bases from J; junction bases left unmatched: 5. The CDR3 spans 16 residues. From germline, CDR1 is SGHRS and CDR2 YFSETQ. The CDR3, as DNA: TGCGCCAGCAGCTTGGCCAGAGGACAGGGGGACAATGAGCAGTTCTTC. Amino acid sequence: CASSLARGQGDNEQFF.

Here the CDR3 reads CASSSTNTGELFF. CDR3 DNA sequence: TGCGCCAGCAGCTCAACGAACACCGGGGAGCTGTTTTTT. The chain carries TRBV4-1 and TRBJ2-2, with D unclear. V was pared by 5 bases and J by 0 bases, with 4 bases between. The CDR3 contains 13 residues. Germline CDR1 and CDR2: MGHRA and YSYEKL.

This clone was seen a handful of times. The chain uses TRBV7-6 and TRBJ1-1; D remains unclear. Trimming took off 7 bases at V and 2 bases at J, with 5 bases between the two ends. The germline gives CDR1 SGHVS, CDR2 FNYEAQ. The CDR3 extends over 11 amino acids. DNA for the CDR3: TGTGCCAGCATGTCTAACACTGAAGCTTTCTTT. Its protein is CASMSNTEAFF.

This chain connects TRBV28 to TRBJ1-1; no definite D call. Trimming removed 4 bases from V and 7 bases from J, with 7 bases in between. Germline CDR1 and CDR2: MDHEN and SYDVKM. This CDR3 contains 11 residues. The CDR3: CASSYGLEAFF. In DNA form, the CDR3 reads TGTGCCAGCAGTTACGGTCTTGAAGCTTTCTTT.